The 10 T cell receptor beta chains reported below all come from one sample, sequenced in a study of shared clonotypes between healthy human individuals. This table comes from immunoSEQ multiplex PCR, and its TCRdb copy is limited to in-frame clones, with some not included. The profile shows more than 2,000,000 clones, around 94% of them singletons. Sequenced input: naive CD4+ T cells sorted from blood. Subset specified: CD45RA+ positively selected. The receptor set was obtained from a man between 18 and 35 years old in good health.

The gene calls are TRBV10-3 and TRBJ2-5, with 10 nucleotides matching TRBD2. The CDR3 runs 16 residues. Germline loops: CDR1 ENHRY, CDR2 SYGVKD. V lost 4 bases, J lost 0 bases, and 5 bases stayed unmatched. CDR3 coding DNA: TGTGCCATCAGTGTGGCTAGCGGGGGCTACCAAGAGACCCAGTACTTC. The encoded protein is CAISVASGGYQETQYF.

This chain links TRBV6-1 with TRBJ1-3, with 7 positions matching TRBD1. The V segment lost 5 bases and the J segment 3 bases; nucleotides outside the gene matches: 7. The CDR3 spans 15 residues. The germline V gene has CDR1 MNHNS and CDR2 SASEGT. Written as DNA, the CDR3 is TGTGCCAGCAGTAGACAGGGAAAAATTGGAAACACCATATATTTT. Translation gives CASSRQGKIGNTIYF.

The CDR3 bases are TGTGCCAGCAGCCGAGCGGGGACACCGAACACCGGGGAGCTGTTTTTT. Protein product: CASSRAGTPNTGELFF. The genes are TRBV28 and TRBJ2-2; a possible D gene is TRBD2 (7 bases). V was shortened by 6 bases and J by 0 bases, with 14 bases between the two germline ends. The length of the CDR3 is 16 residues. CDR1 is MDHEN and CDR2 is SYDVKM in the germline V gene.

The V and J genes are TRBV4-1 and TRBJ2-6; D call uncertain. V shed 1 base and J shed 2 bases, with 9 bases lying between them. Germline CDR1 MGHRA, CDR2 YSYEKL. There are 16 residues in the CDR3. CDR3 nucleotide sequence: TGCGCCAGCAGCCAAGTTGGTTTAGCTGGGGCCAACGTCCTGACTTTC. It codes for CASSQVGLAGANVLTF.

The chain combines TRBV19 with TRBJ1-1; D call uncertain. The germline V and J ends were trimmed by 5 bases and 5 bases, with 15 bases remaining between them. Germline V CDR1 and CDR2: LNHDA, SQIVND (reference sequence). This CDR3 contains 14 residues. The CDR3 bases are TGTGCCAGTAGTGGGTCAGAGGTGGGGACTGAAGCTTTCTTT. Protein sequence: CASSGSEVGTEAFF. Combining the CDR3 with reference TRBV19 and TRBJ1-1 gives the whole variable domain DGGITQSPKYLFRKEGQNVTLSCEQNLNHDAMYWYRQDPGQGLRLIYYSQIVNDFQKGDIAEGYSVSREKKESFPLTVTSAQKNPTAFYLCASSGSEVGTEAFFGQGTRLTVV.

The chain couples TRBV2 to TRBJ2-1; D perhaps matches TRBD1 (5 bases). V shed 6 bases and J shed 12 bases, with 15 bases lying between them. Germline lookup yields CDR1 SNHLY and CDR2 FYNNEI. The CDR3 is made up of 12 amino acids. CDR3 in DNA: TGTGCCAGCAGGCACAGGCAAGGGTGGCAGTTCTTC. It encodes CASRHRQGWQFF.

The rearrangement uses TRBV2 and TRBJ2-5; D is uncertain. Germline CDR1 and CDR2: SNHLY and FYNNEI. Trimming took off 8 bases at V and 4 bases at J, with 14 bases between the two ends. CDR3 length: 13 amino acids. Here the CDR3 reads CASHMDSRETQYF. The CDR3 region has the DNA TGTGCCAGCCATATGGATTCGCGAGAGACCCAGTACTTC.

This clone was found once. The rearrangement uses TRBV10-3 and TRBJ2-6, with D maybe TRBD1 (5 bases). V lost 11 bases and J 1 base, leaving 12 bases between the germline ends. In germline, CDR1 is ENHRY, CDR2 SYGVKD. The CDR3 spans 14 residues. The CDR3 DNA reads as TGTGCCTCAGAAGGGGTTTCTGGGGCCAACGTCCTGACTTTC. Translating it yields CASEGVSGANVLTF.

This chain uses TRBV19 with TRBJ2-3, with TRBD2 matching over 11 bases. CDR1 is LNHDA and CDR2 is SQIVND in the germline V gene (reference sequence). Trimming took 4 bases from V and 1 from J; bases not matched to a gene: 7. The CDR3 extends over 17 amino acids. CDR3 in amino acids: CASSTAQGLAGTDTQYF. The CDR3 DNA reads TGTGCCAGTAGTACCGCCCAGGGACTAGCGGGCACAGATACGCAGTATTTT.

This sequence joins TRBV30 and TRBJ2-5; 7 bases fit TRBD1. This CDR3 has 13 amino acids. The V segment lost 4 bases and the J segment 10 bases; nucleotides outside the gene matches: 12. Germline CDR1 reads GTSNPN; CDR2 reads SVGIG (reference sequence). CDR3 in amino acids: CAWTGQGDSIQYF. The CDR3 DNA is TGTGCCTGGACCGGGCAGGGGGATTCTATCCAGTACTTC.